This T cell receptor (beta chain) was identified during a study of blood T cell repertoires in COVID-19. For the study at large: Some COVID-19 samples were acute and others convalescent; all came from the United States, Italy and Spain. From T cells, B-cell-depleted T cells, or PBMCs came the material, which was cDNA or gDNA.

Profiled with immunoSEQ multiplex PCR; TCRdb holds only in-frame clones, not every one. This sample has under 250,000 clones, with about four fifths found just once. This sequence was found in a man aged 35 to 55 with active or convalescent COVID-19. Specimen: peripheral blood.

The CDR3 DNA sequence: TGCGCCAGCAGCCACTCACTAGCGGGAGGGCCGTATTCCTACAATGAGCAGTTCTTC. It specifies CASSHSLAGGPYSYNEQFF. This sequence joins TRBV5-1 and TRBJ2-1, with 13 bases that match TRBD2. Trimming cost V 4 bases and J 1 base; bases outside gene matches: 11. The CDR3 contains 19 residues. In germline, CDR1 is SGHRS, CDR2 YFSETQ.